This T cell receptor (beta chain) is drawn from a study of PD-L1 blockade in urothelial cancer. Time point denoted: peripheral blood 6 weeks after treatment start. The V gene end was trimmed by 5 bases and the J gene end by 1 base; junction bases not matched to a gene: 3. This CDR3 has 16 amino acids. From germline, CDR1 is KGHSH and CDR2 LQKENI. Here immunoSEQ multiplex PCR was the method, and the copy in TCRdb shows in-frame clones only, minus some. In the table there are about 130,000 clones, about 83% of which are singletons. The source of this sequence is a man over 45 with urothelial cancer. This rearrangement joins TRBV18 to TRBJ2-3; 13 nucleotides agree with TRBD2. This specimen consisted of PBMCs, obtained around atezolizumab (anti-PD-L1) treatment. DNA of the CDR3: TGTGCCAGCTCAATAGGACTAGCGGGGGGCACAGATACGCAGTATTTT. As protein: CASSIGLAGGTDTQYF.